A single TCR beta chain is shown here with its context. Assay: immunoSEQ multiplex PCR; the TCRdb copy retains only in-frame clones and omits some. The data hold 40,000 or so clones, with roughly 91% observed a single time. This sample was taken from a study of OX40 agonist ivuxolimab in advanced cancers. As for the study in general: Patients were treated with intravenous ivuxolimab, dosed at 0.01 to 10 mg/kg and infused every 2 weeks. Each dose-escalation patient presented with hepatocellular carcinoma, melanoma, renal cell or head and neck cancer. Prior therapy, whether anti-PD-1, anti-PD-L1 or anti-CTLA-4, was allowed, and less than 45% had some.

This CDR3 is built from 12 residues. Germline CDR1 reads SEHNR; CDR2 reads FQNEAQ (reference sequence). The V and J ends lost 8 bases and 6 bases respectively, with 14 bases between them. This TCR was recovered from an adult with an advanced solid tumor such as melanoma, head and neck, liver or kidney cancer. J is TRBJ2-7 and V is TRBV7-9; D may be TRBD2 (5 bases). The source material was CD4+ or CD8+ T cells sorted from blood, sampled in a trial of the OX40 agonist ivuxolimab. The CDR3 spells CASRYVGSEQYF. The CDR3 DNA reads as TGTGCCAGCCGGTACGTAGGGAGCGAGCAGTACTTC.